The rows below give T cell receptor beta chains drawn from one sample of a study of T-cell reconstitution after alpha-beta-depleted transplantation in children. Each CDR3 protein is one row after TCRdb ran MiXCR on the PCR reads. This table holds approximately 520,000 distinct CDR3 sequences, more than 9.5% found once. The sequencing here drew on PBMCs, mostly from graft donor cells, taken 180 days after TCRalphabeta/CD19-depleted stem cell transplant. These receptors were taken from a female patient aged 2-15 years who had a stem cell transplant for aplastic anemia, so the T cells may come from the graft donor. The CDR3 runs from the conserved cysteine through the conserved F or W. The D gene is left open where the match is weak. Size tells how often a clone was seen (once, few, many) or the class of an expanded clone, and some rows leave it out.

d_gene	v_gene	abundance	j_gene	CDR3aa	CDR3nt
.	TRBV30	.	TRBJ2-2	CAWSSGRNTGELFF	TGTGCCTGGAGTTCCGGCAGAAACACCGGGGAGCTGTTTTTT
.	TRBV25-1	few	TRBJ1-3	CASSESGNTIYF	TGTGCCAGCAGTGAAAGTGGAAACACCATATATTTT
TRBD1	TRBV5-1	.	TRBJ2-2	CASSPTGGRTGELFF	TGCGCCAGCAGTCCGACAGGGGGCAGGACCGGGGAGCTGTTTTTT
TRBD1	TRBV6-1	.	TRBJ1-5	CASDLDRANQPQHF	TGTGCCAGTGACTTGGACAGGGCCAATCAGCCCCAGCATTTT
TRBD1	TRBV7-9	.	TRBJ2-6	CASSPRQGIGANVLTF	TGTGCCAGCAGCCCAAGACAGGGAATAGGGGCCAACGTCCTGACTTTC
TRBD2	TRBV28	few	TRBJ2-7	CASSLWGLARTFSYEQYF	TGTGCCAGCAGTTTATGGGGACTAGCGAGGACATTCTCCTACGAGCAGTACTTC
.	TRBV6-2/TRBV6-3	few	TRBJ2-7	CASSFPAVYEQYF	TGTGCCAGCAGTTTCCCGGCGGTTTACGAGCAGTACTTC
TRBD1	TRBV19	.	TRBJ2-7	CAGSPWDRGYEQYF	TGTGCCGGTAGTCCCTGGGACAGGGGCTACGAGCAGTACTTC
.	TRBV18	.	TRBJ2-2	CASSPSTGGTGELFF	TGTGCCAGCTCACCTTCCACAGGAGGCACCGGGGAGCTGTTTTTT
.	TRBV11-1	few	TRBJ1-1	CASSLEYRGGSMDTEAFF	TGTGCCAGCAGCTTGGAATATAGAGGGGGTTCTATGGACACTGAAGCTTTCTTT
TRBD2	TRBV27	.	TRBJ2-7	CASSSRGLAGVRGSYEQYF	TGTGCCAGCAGTTCTAGGGGACTAGCGGGAGTAAGGGGCTCCTACGAGCAGTACTTC
.	TRBV7-2	few	TRBJ1-5	CASSQRQSYQPQHF	TGTGCCAGCAGCCAGAGACAGAGTTATCAGCCCCAGCATTTT
.	TRBV6-5	few	TRBJ1-1	CASSYSHPQENTEAFF	TGTGCCAGCAGTTACTCACACCCCCAGGAGAACACTGAAGCTTTCTTT
.	TRBV12-3/TRBV12-4	many	TRBJ1-3	CASSAGVHSGNTIYF	TGTGCCAGCAGTGCAGGTGTCCACTCTGGAAACACCATATATTTT
TRBD1	TRBV28	few	TRBJ1-2	CASRMTGGLGYTF	TGTGCCAGCAGAATGACAGGGGGCCTTGGCTACACCTTC
.	TRBV4-3	.	TRBJ1-5	CASSQDRIRVNQPQHF	TGCGCCAGCAGCCAAGATCGGATCAGGGTGAACCAGCCCCAGCATTTT
.	TRBV6-2/TRBV6-3	.	TRBJ2-7	CASSHGVFEGSSYEQYF	TGTGCCAGCAGTCACGGGGTTTTTGAGGGCAGCTCCTACGAGCAGTACTTC
.	TRBV4-3	few	TRBJ2-2	CASSQEGMTAGELFF	TGCGCCAGCAGCCAAGAGGGTATGACCGCCGGGGAGCTGTTTTTT
.	TRBV15	.	TRBJ2-3	CATSRVGYRRNTDTQYF	TGTGCCACCAGCAGAGTAGGGTACAGGAGAAACACAGATACGCAGTATTTT
TRBD1	TRBV6-1	few	TRBJ2-7	CASRVQGARSYEQYF	TGTGCCAGCAGGGTCCAGGGGGCTAGGTCCTACGAGCAGTACTTC
.	TRBV29-1	many	TRBJ2-5	CSAGGLSGRMEETQYF	TGCAGCGCCGGAGGGCTTAGTGGGAGGATGGAAGAGACCCAGTACTTC
TRBD2	TRBV9	many	TRBJ2-1	CASSVEGGRVGNEQFF	TGTGCCAGCAGCGTAGAAGGCGGGAGGGTGGGGAATGAGCAGTTCTTC
.	TRBV28	few	TRBJ1-5	CASSLGAFDNQPQHF	TGTGCCAGCAGCTTGGGGGCTTTCGACAATCAGCCCCAGCATTTT
TRBD2	TRBV10-3	many	TRBJ2-7	CAISGTSIHEQYF	TGTGCCATCAGTGGGACTAGTATCCACGAGCAGTACTTC
.	TRBV7-9	few	TRBJ2-3	CASSFLRSSTDTQYF	TGTGCCAGCAGCTTCCTCCGGTCTAGCACAGATACGCAGTATTTT
TRBD2	TRBV6-5	once	TRBJ2-1	CASSYPGTSSRWVF	TGTGCCAGCAGTTACCCCGGGACTAGCAGTCGGTGGGTCTTC
TRBD1	TRBV6-1	few	TRBJ1-2	CASSQHRGPLNYGYTF	TGTGCCAGCAGTCAGCATAGGGGGCCGCTAAACTATGGCTACACCTTC
.	TRBV10-3	few	TRBJ2-2	CAISEGGLLANTGELFF	TGTGCCATCAGTGAGGGTGGTCTCCTCGCGAACACCGGGGAGCTGTTTTTT
TRBD2	TRBV6-2/TRBV6-3	.	TRBJ2-1	CASSYERGYNEQFF	TGTGCCAGCAGTTACGAGCGGGGCTACAATGAGCAGTTCTTC
.	TRBV5-1	few	TRBJ2-3	CASSLLGRGTDTQYF	TGCGCCAGCAGCTTGCTGGGTCGGGGCACAGATACGCAGTATTTT
.	TRBV4-3	few	TRBJ1-6	CASSQSTVYNSPLHF	TGCGCCAGCAGCCAGTCGACGGTTTATAATTCACCCCTCCACTTT
.	TRBV20-1	.	TRBJ1-5	CSAIGGGNSNQPQHF	TGCAGTGCGATCGGGGGGGGTAATAGCAATCAGCCCCAGCATTTT
TRBD1	TRBV7-2	.	TRBJ1-4	CASSLGQGINEKLFF	TGTGCCAGCAGCTTAGGACAGGGGATAAACGAAAAACTGTTTTTT
.	TRBV7-9	few	TRBJ2-5	CASTRGGGQETQYF	TGTGCCAGCACCCGGGGAGGGGGCCAAGAGACCCAGTACTTC
.	TRBV6-2/TRBV6-3	.	TRBJ2-3	CASSSHSDGKVDTQYF	TGTGCCAGCAGTTCCCACTCCGACGGGAAGGTAGATACGCAGTATTTT
.	TRBV7-9	few	TRBJ2-1	CASSLGAGGKQFF	TGTGCCAGCAGCTTAGGGGCGGGCGGGAAGCAGTTCTTC
.	TRBV7-9	.	TRBJ1-3	CASSSNWNTIYF	TGTGCCAGCAGCTCTAACTGGAACACCATATATTTT
TRBD2	TRBV29-1	many	TRBJ2-3	CSVAELANPYDTQYF	TGCAGCGTCGCAGAACTAGCGAATCCCTATGATACGCAGTATTTT
TRBD1	TRBV5-1	.	TRBJ2-1	CASSFLPGQGYNEQFF	TGCGCCAGCAGCTTCTTACCGGGACAGGGCTACAATGAGCAGTTCTTC
.	TRBV19	.	TRBJ2-1	CASSIGRTVSSYNEQFF	TGTGCCAGTAGTATAGGGAGGACAGTTAGCTCCTACAATGAGCAGTTCTTC
.	TRBV7-9	.	TRBJ2-2	CASSRASAGANTGELFF	TGTGCCAGCAGCCGGGCCTCAGCCGGGGCCAACACCGGGGAGCTGTTTTTT
.	TRBV20-1	.	TRBJ1-1	CSAITGTMNTEAFF	TGCAGTGCTATCACCGGGACGATGAACACTGAAGCTTTCTTT
TRBD1	TRBV27	few	TRBJ1-2	CASLPTGGLWNGYTF	TGTGCCAGCCTTCCGACAGGGGGCTTATGGAATGGCTACACCTTC
TRBD2	TRBV25-1	few	TRBJ2-3	CASKLAGGGDTQYF	TGTGCCAGCAAGCTAGCGGGAGGTGGGGATACGCAGTATTTT
TRBD1	TRBV28	few	TRBJ2-5	CASSPALGTGETQYF	TGTGCCAGCAGTCCCGCCCTGGGGACAGGGGAGACCCAGTACTTC